This T cell receptor beta chain was profiled in a study of T cell responses to AZD1222 COVID-19 vaccine. This CDR3 comprises 17 residues. V lost 3 bases, J lost 5 bases, and 20 bases lay in between. The germline CDR1 and CDR2 sequences are MNHNS and SASEGT. Produced via immunoSEQ multiplex PCR; TCRdb's table is partial and in-frame only. The sample shows around 130,000 clones, 80% to 90% of them seen only once. The source of this sequence is an adult who received the AZD1222 COVID-19 vaccine. The sample consisted of peripheral blood, taken 28 days after the second AZD1222 dose. The V gene is TRBV6-1, the J gene TRBJ1-5; no definite D call. The CDR3 is CASSDENPTVGHQPQHF. CDR3 DNA: TGTGCCAGCAGTGATGAGAATCCCACTGTGGGTCATCAGCCCCAGCATTTT.